Shown below are 9 T cell receptor beta chains from a single sample sequenced in a study of CD8 T cells in ankylosing spondylitis. Each CDR3 protein is one row after TCRdb ran MiXCR on the 5' RACE reads. The sample comprises 250,000 to 350,000 distinct CDR3 sequences, around 19% of which are singletons, and around 7.8% rests with the top ten. The sample comprised blood, either unsorted or a sorted T cell fraction (not recorded which). These receptors came from a male donor with ankylosing spondylitis or in good health (not recorded which).

Only a few counts were recorded for this clonotype. This sequence joins TRBV20-1 and TRBJ2-5, with D unresolved. V lost 1 base and J 5 bases, leaving 17 bases between the germline ends. Germline lookup yields CDR1 DFQATT and CDR2 SNEGSKA (reference sequence). The CDR3 is 15 residues long. The CDR3 loop is CSARAAPKASETQYF. CDR3 nucleotides: TGCAGTGCTAGAGCGGCACCCAAAGCGAGCGAGACCCAGTACTTC.

This clonotype occurred a few times. This sequence joins TRBV4-2 and TRBJ1-2; possibly TRBD1 for D (5 bases). The CDR3 covers 12 residues. Germline CDR1 reads LGHNA; CDR2 reads YNFKEQ. The V gene lost 1 base and the J gene lost 8 bases, with 8 bases spanning the gap. For the CDR3, the DNA is TGTGCCAGCAGCCAAGTTGGGGACGGCTACACCTTC. Translating gives CASSQVGDGYTF.

This clonotype was seen at least ten times. V gene TRBV12-3 or TRBV12-4 combines with J gene TRBJ1-6; the match to TRBD1 covers 10 bases. The V gene end was trimmed by 2 bases and the J gene end by 8 bases; junction bases not matched to a gene: 6. This CDR3 is 16 amino acids long. The CDR3 spells CASSLPGQGVDSPLHF. The CDR3 DNA is TGTGCCAGCAGTTTACCAGGACAGGGGGTTGATTCACCCCTCCACTTT.

This clonotype was seen only a few times. The rearrangement joins TRBV5-1 to TRBJ2-5, with D perhaps TRBD2 (5 bases). The V end was cut by 3 bases, the J end by 0 bases, with 21 bases between. The CDR3 length is 18 residues. From germline, CDR1 is SGHRS and CDR2 YFSETQ. The CDR3 region is CASSSLASGTGHQETQYF. CDR3 DNA sequence: TGCGCCAGCAGCTCCCTGGCGAGCGGAACGGGCCACCAAGAGACCCAGTACTTC.

This clonotype appeared a few times. The chain is built from TRBV5-1 and TRBJ1-2, with a weak D call TRBD1 (6 bases). This CDR3 comprises 13 residues. The germline V gene encodes CDR1 SGHRS and CDR2 YFSETQ. The V end was cut by 3 bases, the J end by 3 bases, with 9 bases between. CDR3 sequence reads: CASSSGQHYGYTF. The CDR3 DNA sequence: TGCGCCAGCAGCTCTGGACAGCACTATGGCTACACCTTC. Full variable domain (rest looked up from reference TRBV5-1 and TRBJ1-2): KAGVTQTPRYLIKTRGQQVTLSCSPISGHRSVSWYQQTPGQGLQFLFEYFSETQRNKGNFPGRFSGRQFSNSRSEMNVSTLELGDSALYLCASSSGQHYGYTFGSGTRLTVV.

This sequence joins TRBV6-5 and TRBJ2-2; D not certain. The ends were cut back, 2 bases at V and 4 bases at J, with 8 bases in the middle. CDR1 is MNHEY, CDR2 SVGAGI, per germline. The CDR3 contains 14 residues. In nucleotides, the CDR3 is TGTGCCAGCAGTTACACCGGTCCCACCGGGGAGCTGTTTTTT. Translating it yields CASSYTGPTGELFF.

This clonotype showed up just a few times. CDR3 sequence: CASSETGTVIDTQYF. CDR3 nucleotide sequence: TGTGCCAGCAGTGAGACCGGGACAGTAATTGATACGCAGTATTTT. The gene calls are TRBV28 and TRBJ2-3; 7 positions agree with TRBD1. The CDR3 contains 15 residues. Germline CDR1 and CDR2: MDHEN and SYDVKM. Trimming cost V 5 bases and J 6 bases; bases outside gene matches: 11. Filled out from reference TRBV28 and TRBJ2-3, the complete variable domain reads DVKVTQSSRYLVKRTGEKVFLECVQDMDHENMFWYRQDPGLGLRLIYFSYDVKMKEKGDIPEGYSVSREKKERFSLILESASTNQTSMYLCASSETGTVIDTQYFGPGTRLTVL.

In this sample, this clonotype turned up once. Given a much more abundant clone one base away, this may be a read error. V and J are TRBV4-2 and TRBJ2-3, with D uncertain. The CDR3 runs to 14 residues. The V gene lost 1 base and the J gene lost 4 bases, with 9 bases spanning the gap. Germline CDR1 reads LGHNA; CDR2 reads YNFKEQ. CDR3 bases: TGTGCCAGCAGCCAAGGCCGTGCGGCAGATACGCAGTATTTT. The encoded protein is CASSQGRAADTQYF.

The chain combines TRBV29-1 with TRBJ1-1, with D perhaps matching TRBD1 (6 bases). V was shortened by 3 bases and J by 11 bases, with 16 bases between the two germline ends. Germline assignment: CDR1 SQVTM and CDR2 ANQGSEA. CDR3 length equals 12 residues. The CDR3 sequence: CSVDVGRGYAFF. DNA of the CDR3: TGCAGCGTTGATGTCGGTAGGGGGTATGCTTTCTTT.